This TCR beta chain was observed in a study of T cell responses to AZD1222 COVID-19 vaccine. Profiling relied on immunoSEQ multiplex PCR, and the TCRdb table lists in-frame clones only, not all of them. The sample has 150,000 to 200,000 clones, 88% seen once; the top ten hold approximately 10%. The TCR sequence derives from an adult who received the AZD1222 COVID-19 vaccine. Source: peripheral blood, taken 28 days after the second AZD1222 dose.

The CDR3 DNA sequence: TGCAGCGTTCGAGGGCCGAACACCGGGGAGCTGTTTTTT. Translating it yields CSVRGPNTGELFF. This chain links TRBV29-1 with TRBJ2-2; D is perhaps TRBD2 (5 bases). CDR1 and CDR2 from the germline V gene are SQVTM and ANQGSEA. V dropped 5 bases and J dropped 0 bases, with 7 bases sitting between them. This CDR3 is 13 amino acids long.